This passage covers 30 T cell receptor beta chains from one sample sequenced in a study of T cell responses to AZD1222 COVID-19 vaccine (dated by TCRdb to the early 2020s). The time point label of this sample denotes: baseline before first vaccination. Receptor amplification or capture employed the immunoSEQ multiplex PCR assay. TCRdb mirrors the immuneACCESS table, restricted to in-frame sequences. Some clones are absent from its copies; in checked studies, under half trace to an unresolved V gene, and the reason for the others is unknown. This sample comprises 80,000 to 90,000 clones, about nine tenths of them detected only once. Roughly 2.3% of the sample is held by the ten biggest clonotypes. The sample here was peripheral blood, taken on day 0 of AZD1222 vaccination. These receptors all come from an adult in good health.

The V call is TRBV5-4, the J call TRBJ2-7; 8 bases agree with TRBD1. This CDR3 spans 14 amino acids. Germline CDR1 and CDR2: SGHNT and YYREEE (reference sequence). Trimming removed 0 bases from V and 4 bases from J; junction bases left unmatched: 3. The DNA for the CDR3 is TGTGCCAGCAGCTTGGCCGACAGGGGTTACGAGCAGTACTTC. This codes for CASSLADRGYEQYF.

The rearrangement uses TRBV19 and TRBJ2-2; 7 bases match TRBD1. V was pared by 5 bases and J by 4 bases, with 7 bases of the junction left unmatched. The CDR3 totals 15 residues. Germline assignment: CDR1 LNHDA and CDR2 SQIVND (reference sequence). The CDR3 region has the DNA TGTGCCAGTAGTTTTAGGGGGCCGACCACCGGGGAGCTGTTTTTT. Its protein is CASSFRGPTTGELFF.

This clone was seen once. J is TRBJ1-2 and V is TRBV5-1; no firm D call. Germline values: CDR1 SGHRS, CDR2 YFSETQ. V was pared by 3 bases and J by 0 bases, with 12 bases between. This CDR3 contains 15 residues. CDR3: CASSSVALSNYGYTF. The CDR3 nucleotides are TGCGCCAGCAGCTCGGTGGCATTATCTAACTATGGCTACACCTTC.

The V call is TRBV2, the J call TRBJ2-3; D may be TRBD2 (5 bases). Per the germline V gene, CDR1 is SNHLY and CDR2 is FYNNEI. The ends were cut back, 10 bases at V and 4 bases at J, with 9 bases in the middle. The CDR3 spans 11 residues. CDR3 amino acids: CATTRADTQYF. In DNA form, the CDR3 reads TGTGCCACTACTAGGGCAGATACGCAGTATTTT.

This clone is a singleton in its sample. The gene calls are TRBV6-4 and TRBJ2-2; the D gene could be TRBD1 or TRBD2 (5 bases each). V was shortened by 5 bases and J by 9 bases, with 16 bases between the two germline ends. The CDR3 consists of 14 residues. The germline V gene encodes CDR1 MRHNA and CDR2 SNTAGT. CDR3 residues: CASSPSRGTRELFF. CDR3 nucleotide sequence: TGTGCCAGCAGTCCCAGCCGGGGCACGAGGGAGCTGTTTTTT.

The chain uses TRBV7-2 and TRBJ2-5; D gene uncertain. The CDR3 has 12 amino acids. Trimming shortened V by 5 bases and J by 0 bases, and 4 bases separated the two germline ends. Germline CDR1 reads SGHTA; CDR2 reads FQGNSA. In DNA form, the CDR3 reads TGTGCCAGCAGCCCTTACCAAGAGACCCAGTACTTC. This encodes CASSPYQETQYF.

This clone has a handful of counts. The V call is TRBV18, the J call TRBJ1-2, with TRBD1 matching over 7 bases. The CDR3 is 14 amino acids. The V and J ends lost 0 bases and 8 bases, in that order; junction bases with no gene match: 6. Per the germline V gene, CDR1 is KGHSH and CDR2 is LQKENI. CDR3 nucleotides: TGTGCCAGCTCACCACCGGAGGGGGCCCGGGGCTACACCTTC. This sequence encodes CASSPPEGARGYTF.

This chain joins TRBV19 and TRBJ1-5; 8 nucleotides align to TRBD1. V was clipped by 3 bases and J by 6 bases; unmatched bases: 7. Germline CDR1 is LNHDA and CDR2 is SQIVND (reference sequence). The CDR3 consists of 15 residues. The CDR3 sequence is CASSILSGGGQPQHF. The CDR3 coding sequence is TGTGCCAGTAGTATCCTGTCAGGGGGCGGTCAGCCCCAGCATTTT.

V gene TRBV19 combines with J gene TRBJ2-1; either TRBD1 or TRBD2 may supply D (6 bases each). Trimming shortened V by 7 bases and J by 10 bases, and 20 bases separated the two germline ends. The CDR3 sequence is 14 residues long. The germline V gene has CDR1 LNHDA and CDR2 SQIVND (reference sequence). CDR3 residues: CASTGVPPGEEQFF. CDR3 nucleotides: TGTGCCAGTACAGGGGTTCCCCCGGGAGAGGAGCAGTTCTTC.

This chain connects TRBV7-8 to TRBJ2-7; D is possibly TRBD1 (6 bases). The CDR3 contains 16 residues. V was trimmed by 4 bases and J by 0 bases, leaving 16 bases between them. CDR1 and CDR2 from the germline V gene are SGHVS and FQNEAQ. The CDR3 bases are TGTGCCAGCAGCTCGATCGACAGGACATCCTCCTACGAGCAGTACTTC. This gives the protein CASSSIDRTSSYEQYF.

This rearrangement joins TRBV4-3 to TRBJ1-1; 8 nucleotides align to TRBD1. CDR3 length: 14 residues. CDR1 and CDR2 from the germline V gene are LGHNA and YSLEER. V gave up 5 bases and J gave up 1 base; unmatched junction bases: 3. The CDR3 nucleotides read TGCGCCAGCAGCGGACAGGGAACGAACACTGAAGCTTTCTTT. Residues: CASSGQGTNTEAFF.

The chain joins TRBV18 to TRBJ1-6; D is perhaps TRBD1 (6 bases). There are 16 residues in the CDR3. Trimming removed 6 bases from V and 8 bases from J, with 20 bases in between. The germline V gene encodes CDR1 KGHSH and CDR2 LQKENI. CDR3: CASSTNAGAGDSPLHF. DNA of the CDR3: TGTGCCAGCTCCACCAACGCAGGGGCTGGAGATTCACCCCTCCACTTT.

This clone was seen a single time. The chain employs TRBV5-5 and TRBJ2-1, with 7 bases identical to TRBD2. With 5 bases clipped from V and 8 bases from J, the junction kept 19 bases outside the gene matches. Germline CDR1 SGHKS, CDR2 YYEKEE (reference sequence). The CDR3 is 17 residues long. The CDR3 is CASRPVGGLGGLHEQFF. CDR3 sequence (DNA): TGTGCCAGCAGGCCTGTAGGCGGACTGGGAGGGTTGCATGAGCAGTTCTTC.

The V and J genes are TRBV7-6 and TRBJ2-7, with 16 bases matching TRBD2. This CDR3 has 17 residues. Germline values: CDR1 SGHVS, CDR2 FNYEAQ. Unmatched junction bases numbered 10, after V lost 6 bases and J lost 5 bases. This CDR3 reads CASSPGLAGGPQDEQYF. The DNA of the CDR3 is TGTGCCAGCAGTCCGGGACTAGCGGGGGGGCCTCAAGACGAGCAGTACTTC. Variable domain in full (rest from reference TRBV7-6 and TRBJ2-7): GAGVSQSPRYKVTKRGQDVALRCDPISGHVSLYWYRQALGQGPEFLTYFNYEAQQDKSGLPNDRFSAERPEGSISTLTIQRTEQRDSAMYRCASSPGLAGGPQDEQYFGPGTRLTVT.

V is TRBV7-8 and J is TRBJ1-2, with D uncertain. Germline CDR1 reads SGHVS; CDR2 reads FQNEAQ. The CDR3 spans 13 residues. V was shortened by 5 bases and J by 3 bases, with 10 bases between the two germline ends. CDR3 loop: CASSQREDYGYTF. CDR3 sequence (DNA): TGTGCCAGCAGCCAGAGGGAGGACTATGGCTACACCTTC.

The rearrangement uses TRBV10-3 and TRBJ2-1; possible D gene TRBD1, 7 bases. CDR1 and CDR2 from the germline V gene are ENHRY and SYGVKD. The V and J ends lost 4 bases and 0 bases respectively, with 10 bases between them. The CDR3 covers 15 residues. CDR3 sequence: CAISAQGGSYNEQFF. In DNA form, the CDR3 reads TGTGCCATCAGTGCTCAGGGGGGCTCCTACAATGAGCAGTTCTTC.

The chain employs TRBV19 and TRBJ2-4; D may be TRBD1 or TRBD2 (6 bases each). Germline values: CDR1 LNHDA, CDR2 SQIVND (reference sequence). This CDR3 spans 14 amino acids. The V gene lost 5 bases and the J gene lost 9 bases, with 17 bases spanning the gap. CDR3 residues: CASSLGPGASIQYF. Here the CDR3 DNA reads TGTGCCAGTAGTCTAGGCCCGGGGGCCAGCATTCAGTACTTC.

The chain employs TRBV3-1 (or the pseudogene TRBV3-2) and TRBJ1-4, with D uncertain. This CDR3 has 15 amino acids. Germline V gene sequence: CDR1 LGHDT, CDR2 YNNKEL (reference sequence). The ends were cut back, 0 bases at V and 4 bases at J, with 9 bases in the middle. CDR3 sequence reads: CASSQDQAYNEKLFF. The CDR3 nucleotides are TGTGCCAGCAGCCAAGATCAGGCTTATAATGAAAAACTGTTTTTT.

The CDR3 nucleotides read TGTGCCAGCAGCTTAGTAAGGGCGAACACCGGGGAGCTGTTTTTT. This sequence encodes CASSLVRANTGELFF. The chain couples TRBV7-8 to TRBJ2-2; the D is unclear. Looked up from germline, CDR1 is SGHVS and CDR2 is FQNEAQ. Trimming shortened V by 1 base and J by 0 bases, and 6 bases separated the two germline ends. This CDR3 contains 15 residues.

This sequence joins TRBV5-5 and TRBJ2-2; D is perhaps TRBD1 (6 bases). Germline V gene lookup returns CDR1 SGHKS and CDR2 YYEKEE (reference sequence). This CDR3 has 14 residues. The ends were cut back, 2 bases at V and 5 bases at J, with 10 bases in the middle. In DNA form, the CDR3 reads TGTGCCAGCAGCTTAGTTACAGGGACCGGGGAGCTGTTTTTT. Encoded protein: CASSLVTGTGELFF.

The chain links TRBV7-2 to TRBJ1-2, with D perhaps TRBD1 (6 bases). Germline V gives CDR1 SGHTA, CDR2 FQGNSA. Trimming took 3 bases from V and 4 from J, leaving 12 bases between them. The length of the CDR3 is 14 residues. CDR3: CASSLGASIYGYTF. The CDR3 nucleotides read TGTGCCAGCAGCTTGGGGGCCAGCATCTATGGCTACACCTTC.

The chain joins TRBV28 to TRBJ1-5; TRBD1 agrees at 8 bases. V lost 5 bases, J lost 0 bases, and 0 bases stayed unmatched. This CDR3 spans 14 amino acids. CDR1 is MDHEN and CDR2 is SYDVKM in the germline V gene. DNA for the CDR3: TGTGCCAGCAGTACAGGGGGTAGCAATCAGCCCCAGCATTTT. Encoded protein: CASSTGGSNQPQHF.

The V and J genes are TRBV18 and TRBJ2-5, with TRBD1 matching over 8 bases. This CDR3 comprises 14 residues. V lost 4 bases to trimming and J lost 4 bases; unmatched junction nucleotides: 5. Germline CDR1 is KGHSH and CDR2 is LQKENI. This chain's CDR3 is CASSHDRGRETQYF. The CDR3 nucleotides are TGTGCCAGCTCACACGACAGGGGAAGAGAGACCCAGTACTTC.

This chain connects TRBV7-9 to TRBJ2-1; the match to TRBD2 covers 9 bases. The ends lost 8 bases at V and 6 bases at J; junction bases unmatched: 11. Germline loops: CDR1 SEHNR, CDR2 FQNEAQ (reference sequence). The CDR3 has 15 amino acids. The DNA for the CDR3 is TGTGCCAGCGAAAGGGGTAGCGGGAGTCCCAATGAGCAGTTCTTC. This gives the protein CASERGSGSPNEQFF.

The rearrangement links TRBV3-1 (or the pseudogene TRBV3-2) to TRBJ2-2; 8 nucleotides match TRBD2. V was pared by 8 bases and J by 1 base, with 3 bases of the junction left unmatched. The CDR3 has 14 residues. Germline V gene data show CDR1 as LGHDT and CDR2 as YNNKEL (reference sequence). The CDR3 coding sequence is TGTGCCAGCGCCGGGACTAGGAACACCGGGGAGCTGTTTTTT. Its translation: CASAGTRNTGELFF.

The chain employs TRBV5-5 and TRBJ1-1; D call uncertain. V lost 1 base and J 7 bases, leaving 11 bases between the germline ends. The CDR3 sequence is 13 residues long. The V gene's germline CDR1 is SGHKS and CDR2 YYEKEE (reference sequence). In nucleotides, the CDR3 is TGTGCCAGCAGCTTGCTCGTAGGAGATGAAGCTTTCTTT. Encoded protein: CASSLLVGDEAFF.

The CDR3 nucleotides read TGTGCCAGCAGTTACTTTACAGGGGTTGGCACTGAAGCTTTCTTT. Its translation is CASSYFTGVGTEAFF. The J gene is TRBJ1-1, the V gene TRBV6-5; 7 bases align to TRBD1. This CDR3 comprises 15 residues. CDR1 and CDR2 (germline): MNHEY, SVGAGI. V trimming: 1 base; J trimming: 4 bases; junction bases outside the gene matches: 6.

The chain joins TRBV18 to TRBJ2-1, with unresolved D. From germline, CDR1 is KGHSH and CDR2 LQKENI. The ends were cut back, 6 bases at V and 4 bases at J, with 4 bases in the middle. CDR3 length: 11 residues. The DNA for the CDR3 is TGTGCCAGCTCGCCTTACAATGAGCAGTTCTTC. This sequence encodes CASSPYNEQFF.

The chain employs TRBV7-8 and TRBJ2-1; tentative D call: TRBD2 (7 bases). Germline lookup yields CDR1 SGHVS and CDR2 FQNEAQ. The CDR3 has 13 amino acids. V gave up 8 bases and J gave up 6 bases, with 14 bases separating them. The CDR3 DNA sequence: TGTGCCAGCGGGGGGGGGCTAGCCAATGAGCAGTTCTTC. It is translated as CASGGGLANEQFF.

This CDR3 reads CASSSRTGGSEKLFF. CDR3 DNA: TGTGCCAGTAGTTCCCGGACAGGGGGTAGTGAAAAACTGTTTTTT. V and J are TRBV19 and TRBJ1-4, with 10 bases that match TRBD1. Trimming at V came to 5 bases and at J to 7 bases, leaving 7 bases not matched to a gene. Germline assignment: CDR1 LNHDA and CDR2 SQIVND (reference sequence). This CDR3 spans 15 amino acids.